The next 23 T cell receptor beta chains were all read from a single sample in a study of vaccination and CD4 T cells after COVID-19. Once obtained from cultured CD4+ T cells, the DNA was sequenced using the Oncomine TCR Beta short-read assay. One entry per CDR3 protein, called by TCRdb with MiXCR from the PCR reads. This sample carries 20,000 to 25,000 distinct CDR3 sequences, 38% of them seen once, and the ten largest clones take 4.5% to 5%. These receptors' targets are unknown. The treatment was: roughly 11-day PBMC culture with coronavirus spike peptide pools or control peptides (ViraFEST assay). The specimen comprised CD4+ T cells from blood, cultured in vitro, sampled before SARS-CoV-2 vaccination. Receptors originate from a human donor who had recovered from COVID-19.

This sequence joins TRBV7-6 and TRBJ2-1, with TRBD2 matching over 12 bases. The CDR3 sequence is 19 residues long. Germline CDR1 SGHVS, CDR2 FNYEAQ. J was trimmed by 6 bases and V by 4 bases; bases with no gene match: 16. The CDR3: CASSSRKGLASGRANEQFF. Here the CDR3 DNA reads TGTGCCAGCAGCTCCCGCAAGGGGTTAGCTAGCGGGAGGGCCAATGAGCAGTTCTTC.

This clonotype was counted between two and nine times. The genes are TRBV19 and TRBJ1-5; perhaps TRBD1 as D (6 bases). CDR1 and CDR2 from the germline V gene are LNHDA and SQIVND (reference sequence). The CDR3 is 15 amino acids. V gave up 2 bases and J gave up 6 bases, with 14 bases separating them. CDR3 loop: CASSIIGAGAQPQHF. The CDR3 region has the DNA TGTGCCAGTAGTATAATCGGGGCAGGGGCTCAGCCCCAGCATTTT.

The chain has TRBV15 and TRBJ2-2; TRBD1 matches 10 bases. CDR3 length: 15 residues. Germline lookup yields CDR1 LNHNV and CDR2 YYDKDF (reference sequence). The junction had 5 bases not matched to a gene; V was cut back by 5 bases and J by 5 bases. The CDR3, as DNA: TGTGCCACCAGCCGGGGGGGACAGGGGACCGGGGAGCTGTTTTTT. Its translation is CATSRGGQGTGELFF.

The rearrangement uses TRBV29-1 and TRBJ2-7, with 11 nucleotides matching TRBD1. J lost 5 bases, V lost 6 bases, and 6 bases had no gene match. The germline V gene encodes CDR1 SQVTM and CDR2 ANQGSEA. This CDR3 has 13 residues. CDR3 in DNA: TGCAGCGTACGGACAGGGGGCTTCCACGAGCAGTACTTC. Its translation is CSVRTGGFHEQYF.

This clonotype was detected only a few times. Here the CDR3 reads CASSSRPVGQNNSPLHF. For the CDR3, the DNA is TGTGCCAGCAGCTCGCGTCCCGTAGGACAGAATAATTCACCCCTCCACTTT. This chain links TRBV7-6 with TRBJ1-6; weak D call: TRBD1 (6 bases). V lost 4 bases and J lost 5, with 18 bases in between. The length of the CDR3 is 17 residues. Looked up from germline, CDR1 is SGHVS and CDR2 is FNYEAQ. Drawing the rest from reference TRBV7-6 and TRBJ1-6, the complete variable domain is GAGVSQSPRYKVTKRGQDVALRCDPISGHVSLYWYRQALGQGPEFLTYFNYEAQQDKSGLPNDRFSAERPEGSISTLTIQRTEQRDSAMYRCASSSRPVGQNNSPLHFGNGTRLTVT.

This clonotype was counted only a few times. The rearrangement joins TRBV7-8 to TRBJ1-1, with D unclear. The V end was cut by 2 bases, the J end by 9 bases, with 16 bases between. The CDR3 runs to 14 residues. Germline V gene lookup returns CDR1 SGHVS and CDR2 FQNEAQ. The CDR3 is CASSLSPGSLQAFF. In nucleotides, the CDR3 is TGTGCCAGCAGCTTATCCCCCGGAAGTCTGCAAGCTTTCTTT.

This clonotype has just a few counts. This chain uses TRBV7-3 with TRBJ2-3, with TRBD2 identical over 11 bases. V dropped 2 bases and J dropped 2; count of bases not matched to a gene: 18. Germline lookup yields CDR1 SGHTA and CDR2 FQGTGA. The CDR3 runs 21 residues. The CDR3: CASSLLHSGTSGPRATDTQYF. CDR3 DNA sequence: TGTGCCAGCAGCTTACTCCACTCCGGGACTAGCGGCCCCCGGGCCACAGATACGCAGTATTTT.

In this sample, this clonotype turned up a few times. The CDR3 here is CASSPPTGGYEPQHF. CDR3 DNA sequence: TGTGCCAGTAGTCCACCGACAGGGGGTTACGAGCCCCAGCATTTT. The genes are TRBV19 and TRBJ1-5; 9 bases align to TRBD1. Germline loops: CDR1 LNHDA, CDR2 SQIVND (reference sequence). V lost 5 bases, J lost 8 bases, and 10 bases stayed unmatched. The CDR3 is 15 residues long.

This chain uses TRBV20-1 with TRBJ1-1, with TRBD1 matching 7 bases. The CDR3 is 13 residues long. CDR1 and CDR2 from the germline V gene are DFQATT and SNEGSKA (reference sequence). Losses at the gene ends were 4 bases for V and 5 bases for J; bases not matched to a gene: 7. The CDR3 reads CSATKPGGTEAFF. CDR3 DNA sequence: TGCAGTGCTACAAAGCCAGGGGGTACTGAAGCTTTCTTT.

The chain is built from TRBV7-2 and TRBJ2-5; no definite D call. Trimming took 1 base from V and 1 from J, leaving 7 bases between them. The CDR3 contains 14 residues. Germline CDR1 is SGHTA and CDR2 is FQGNSA. CDR3 DNA: TGTGCCAGCAGCTTAGGACGTGCCCAAGAGACCCAGTACTTC. It is translated as CASSLGRAQETQYF.

This clonotype was seen a handful of times. This chain connects TRBV28 to TRBJ1-5, with no clear D. V was shortened by 8 bases and J by 4 bases, with 21 bases between the two germline ends. This CDR3 has 16 residues. The V gene's germline CDR1 is MDHEN and CDR2 SYDVKM. The CDR3 sequence is CASGLWRQVGNQPQHF. CDR3 sequence (DNA): TGTGCCAGCGGATTATGGCGTCAGGTAGGGAATCAGCCCCAGCATTTT.

This clonotype was seen only a few times. J is TRBJ1-2 and V is TRBV24-1; the D is unclear. The ends were cut back, 4 bases at V and 8 bases at J, with 10 bases in the middle. This CDR3 has 12 amino acids. In germline, CDR1 is KGHDR, CDR2 SFDVKD. CDR3 protein: CATSDPGTGYTF. The CDR3 nucleotides are TGTGCCACCAGTGACCCGGGCACCGGCTACACCTTC.

V usage is TRBV19 and J usage is TRBJ2-5; D remains unclear. CDR3 length: 16 amino acids. Trimming cost V 6 bases and J 3 bases, with 20 bases left between them. Germline V CDR1 and CDR2: LNHDA, SQIVND (reference sequence). The CDR3 nucleotides read TGTGCCAGTAGCCCCCCGAAAGGAAGGTGGAAAGAGACCCAGTACTTC. Its protein product is CASSPPKGRWKETQYF.

This chain uses TRBV11-2 with TRBJ2-2; D gene unclear. Germline CDR1 is SGHAT and CDR2 is FQNNGV. The CDR3 has 13 amino acids. The germline V and J ends were trimmed by 6 bases and 6 bases, with 11 bases remaining between them. CDR3 bases: TGTGCCAGCAGTTCATATTATTCCGGGGAGCTGTTTTTT. Protein sequence: CASSSYYSGELFF.

This chain links TRBV6-1 with TRBJ1-2; 7 nucleotides agree with TRBD1. CDR1 MNHNS and CDR2 SASEGT come from the germline V gene. V was pared by 6 bases and J by 0 bases, with 13 bases of the junction left unmatched. The CDR3 has 17 amino acids. CDR3 region: CASRKPGQKESNYGYTF. In DNA, the CDR3 is TGTGCCAGCAGAAAACCGGGACAGAAAGAATCTAACTATGGCTACACCTTC.

V and J are TRBV5-1 and TRBJ1-2; perhaps TRBD1 as D (6 bases). This CDR3 has 14 residues. Germline lookup yields CDR1 SGHRS and CDR2 YFSETQ. V lost 0 bases to trimming and J lost 7 bases, with 13 bases between them. The CDR3 protein is CASSLEGQDFGYTF. The CDR3 bases are TGCGCCAGCAGCTTGGAGGGACAAGACTTTGGCTACACCTTC.

The J gene is TRBJ2-7, the V gene TRBV10-2, with TRBD2 matching over 14 bases. CDR1 and CDR2 (germline): WSHSY, SAAADI. Trimming at V came to 4 bases and at J to 7 bases, leaving 0 bases not matched to a gene. This CDR3 contains 13 residues. The CDR3 bases are TGCGCCAGCAGTGGACTAGCGGGAGGGGAGCAGTACTTC. Residues: CASSGLAGGEQYF.

This clonotype has only a few counts. The chain joins TRBV20-1 to TRBJ2-1, with a possible D match to TRBD1 (6 bases). CDR3 length: 13 amino acids. The V end lost 7 bases, the J end lost 8 bases, and 18 bases lay between the germline ends. Germline V gives CDR1 DFQATT, CDR2 SNEGSKA (reference sequence). The CDR3 nucleotides read TGCAGTGGACAGGACCTTCAGGGCGATGAGCAGTTCTTC. It yields the protein CSGQDLQGDEQFF.

The V gene is TRBV19, the J gene TRBJ1-5, with D unclear. This CDR3 contains 13 residues. V lost 7 bases to trimming and J lost 4 bases, with 11 bases between them. Germline lookup yields CDR1 LNHDA and CDR2 SQIVND (reference sequence). CDR3 DNA: TGTGCCAGTAATGTACGGGGAAATCAGCCCCAGCATTTT. It encodes CASNVRGNQPQHF.

CDR3 sequence: CASSEAPGISSYEQYF. In DNA form, the CDR3 reads TGTGCCAGCAGTGAAGCACCGGGGATTAGCTCCTACGAGCAGTACTTC. This chain connects TRBV6-1 to TRBJ2-7, with D possibly being TRBD2 (5 bases). Trimming removed 0 bases from V and 0 bases from J, with 12 bases in between. The CDR3 runs to 16 residues. Germline CDR1 is MNHNS and CDR2 is SASEGT.

The chain links TRBV11-1 to TRBJ1-1, with D perhaps TRBD1 (5 bases). V was cut by 7 bases and J by 6 bases, with 15 bases left in between. This CDR3 is 13 amino acids long. Germline CDR1 and CDR2: SGHAT and FQDESV (reference sequence). The CDR3 here is CASTHAGGSEAFF. The CDR3 DNA sequence: TGTGCCAGCACCCACGCCGGGGGTTCTGAAGCTTTCTTT.

The J gene is TRBJ1-2, the V gene TRBV4-2; perhaps TRBD1 as D (5 bases). CDR3 size: 16 residues. CDR1 and CDR2 (germline): LGHNA, YNFKEQ. V dropped 0 bases and J dropped 0 bases, with 11 bases sitting between them. CDR3 residues: CASSQDRGRPNYGYTF. CDR3 coding DNA: TGTGCCAGCAGCCAAGATCGGGGGAGACCTAACTATGGCTACACCTTC.

The rearrangement joins TRBV19 to TRBJ1-4; 7 nucleotides match TRBD1. The CDR3 is 14 amino acids. Germline V CDR1 and CDR2: LNHDA, SQIVND (reference sequence). J gave up 8 bases and V 9 bases, and 12 bases lay outside the gene matches. In DNA, the CDR3 is TGTGCCAGCCGAAGACAGGGAGGACGCGAAAAACTGTTTTTT. Translating it yields CASRRQGGREKLFF.